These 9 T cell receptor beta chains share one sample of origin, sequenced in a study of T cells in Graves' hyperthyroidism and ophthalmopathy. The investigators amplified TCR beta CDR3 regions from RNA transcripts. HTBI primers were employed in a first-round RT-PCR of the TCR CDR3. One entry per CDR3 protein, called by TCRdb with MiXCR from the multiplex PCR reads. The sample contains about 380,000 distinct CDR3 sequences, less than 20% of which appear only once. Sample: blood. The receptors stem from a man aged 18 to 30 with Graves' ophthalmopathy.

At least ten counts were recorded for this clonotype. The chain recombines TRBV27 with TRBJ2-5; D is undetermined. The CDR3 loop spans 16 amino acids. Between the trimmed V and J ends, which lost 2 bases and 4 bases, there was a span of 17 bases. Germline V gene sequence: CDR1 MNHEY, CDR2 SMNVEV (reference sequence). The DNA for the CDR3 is TGTGCCAGCAGTTTAGGCACCGGACCCTTCGGAGAGACCCAGTACTTC. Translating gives CASSLGTGPFGETQYF.

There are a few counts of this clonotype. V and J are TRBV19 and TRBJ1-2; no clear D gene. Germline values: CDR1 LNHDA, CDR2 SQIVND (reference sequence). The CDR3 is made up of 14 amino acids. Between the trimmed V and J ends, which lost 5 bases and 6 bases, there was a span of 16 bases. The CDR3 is CASSLGGGLDGYTF. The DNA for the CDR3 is TGTGCCAGTAGTCTGGGCGGAGGGCTGGATGGCTACACCTTC.

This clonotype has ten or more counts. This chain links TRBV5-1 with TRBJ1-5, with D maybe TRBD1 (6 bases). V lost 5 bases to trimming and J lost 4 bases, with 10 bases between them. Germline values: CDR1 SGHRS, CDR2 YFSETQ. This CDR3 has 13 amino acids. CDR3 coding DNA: TGCGCCAGCAGACAGGGAAAGAATCAGCCCCAGCATTTT. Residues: CASRQGKNQPQHF. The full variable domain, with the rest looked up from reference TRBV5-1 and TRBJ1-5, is KAGVTQTPRYLIKTRGQQVTLSCSPISGHRSVSWYQQTPGQGLQFLFEYFSETQRNKGNFPGRFSGRQFSNSRSEMNVSTLELGDSALYLCASRQGKNQPQHFGDGTRLSIL.

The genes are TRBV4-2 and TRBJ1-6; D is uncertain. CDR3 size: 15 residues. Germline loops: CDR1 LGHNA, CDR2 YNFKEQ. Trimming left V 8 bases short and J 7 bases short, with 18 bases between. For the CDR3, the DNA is TGTGCCAGCGCTCCGGTTGATATAGTCAATTCACCCCTCCACTTT. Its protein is CASAPVDIVNSPLHF.

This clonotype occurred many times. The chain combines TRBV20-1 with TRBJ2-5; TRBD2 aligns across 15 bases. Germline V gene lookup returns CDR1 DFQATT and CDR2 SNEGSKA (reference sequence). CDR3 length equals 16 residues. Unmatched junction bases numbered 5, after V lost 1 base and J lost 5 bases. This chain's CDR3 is CSARGGTSGGTETQYF. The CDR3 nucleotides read TGCAGTGCTAGAGGGGGGACTAGCGGGGGGACGGAGACCCAGTACTTC.

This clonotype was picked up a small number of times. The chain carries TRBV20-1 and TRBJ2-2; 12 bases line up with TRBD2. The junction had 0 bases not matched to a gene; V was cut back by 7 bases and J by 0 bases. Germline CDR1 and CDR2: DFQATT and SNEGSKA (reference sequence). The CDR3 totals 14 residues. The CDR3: CSGLAGANTGELFF. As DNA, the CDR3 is TGCAGTGGACTAGCGGGAGCGAACACCGGGGAGCTGTTTTTT.

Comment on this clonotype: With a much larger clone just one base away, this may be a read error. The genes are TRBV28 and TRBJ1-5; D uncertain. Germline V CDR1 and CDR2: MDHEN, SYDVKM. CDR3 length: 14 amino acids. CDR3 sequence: CASGLSLLNQPQHF. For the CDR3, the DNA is TGTGCCAGCGGTTTATCACTCCTAAACCAGCCCCAGCATTTT.

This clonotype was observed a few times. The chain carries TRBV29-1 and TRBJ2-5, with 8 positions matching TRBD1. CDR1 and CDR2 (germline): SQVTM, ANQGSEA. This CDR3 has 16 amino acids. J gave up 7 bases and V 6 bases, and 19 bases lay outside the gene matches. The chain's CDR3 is CSVNSIRGRESWTQYF. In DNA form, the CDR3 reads TGCAGCGTCAACTCGATCAGGGGGCGCGAGAGCTGGACCCAGTACTTC.

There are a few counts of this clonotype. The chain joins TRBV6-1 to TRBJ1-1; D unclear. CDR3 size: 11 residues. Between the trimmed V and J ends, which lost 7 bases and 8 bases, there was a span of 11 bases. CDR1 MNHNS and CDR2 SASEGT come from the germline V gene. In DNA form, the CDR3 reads TGTGCCAGCACCCAAGGAGGGGAAGCTTTCTTT. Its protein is CASTQGGEAFF.